Below, 26 T cell receptor beta chains from the same sample are listed, as sequenced in a study of blood T cell repertoires in COVID-19. Method: immunoSEQ multiplex PCR; TCRdb's copy keeps in-frame clones and lacks some. The table includes about 220,000 clones, 75% to 85% detected once. The material sequenced was peripheral blood. The receptors originated from a middle-aged man who had recovered from COVID-19.

The chain is built from TRBV2 and TRBJ1-6, with 8 bases aligning to TRBD1. With 8 bases clipped from V and 6 bases from J, the junction kept 3 bases outside the gene matches. Per germline, CDR1 SNHLY and CDR2 FYNNEI. CDR3 length equals 13 residues. The CDR3 DNA sequence: TGTGCCAGCGATGGACAGGGTAATTCACCCCTCCACTTT. This gives the protein CASDGQGNSPLHF. Looking up the rest from reference TRBV2 and TRBJ1-6 gives the full variable domain: EPEVTQTPSHQVTQMGQEVILRCVPISNHLYFYWYRQILGQKVEFLVSFYNNEISEKSEIFDDQFSVERPDGSNFTLKIRSTKLEDSAMYFCASDGQGNSPLHFGNGTRLTVT.

The genes are TRBV12-3 or TRBV12-4 and TRBJ2-7; D remains unclear. The V end was cut by 2 bases, the J end by 6 bases, with 8 bases between. The CDR3 is 12 residues long. CDR3 residues: CASSLSRGEQYF. The CDR3 nucleotides read TGTGCCAGCAGTTTAAGTCGCGGCGAGCAGTACTTC.

The chain recombines TRBV19 with TRBJ2-7; 7 bases match TRBD2. This CDR3 region has 13 residues. Germline CDR1 reads LNHDA; CDR2 reads SQIVND (reference sequence). V was clipped by 3 bases and J by 6 bases; unmatched bases: 5. CDR3 region: CASSIGGRGEQYF. As DNA, the CDR3 is TGTGCCAGTAGTATTGGCGGGAGAGGCGAGCAGTACTTC. Full variable domain (rest looked up from reference TRBV19 and TRBJ2-7): DGGITQSPKYLFRKEGQNVTLSCEQNLNHDAMYWYRQDPGQGLRLIYYSQIVNDFQKGDIAEGYSVSREKKESFPLTVTSAQKNPTAFYLCASSIGGRGEQYFGPGTRLTVT.

This chain joins TRBV2 and TRBJ2-1; D possibly corresponds to TRBD2 (5 bases). Trimming removed 7 bases from V and 7 bases from J, with 14 bases in between. The CDR3 consists of 13 residues. Germline lookup yields CDR1 SNHLY and CDR2 FYNNEI. The CDR3 nucleotides read TGTGCCAGCACCACTGGCCGGGGAAATGAGCAGTTCTTC. It translates to CASTTGRGNEQFF.

The J gene is TRBJ2-1, the V gene TRBV29-1; D uncertain. The V gene's germline CDR1 is SQVTM and CDR2 ANQGSEA. V was pared by 6 bases and J by 7 bases, with 13 bases between. The CDR3 runs 12 residues. The CDR3 protein is CSVVPGGNEQFF. CDR3 in DNA: TGCAGCGTGGTACCCGGCGGAAATGAGCAGTTCTTC.

The chain uses TRBV7-2 and TRBJ1-1; D call uncertain. The CDR3 consists of 13 residues. Germline V gene lookup returns CDR1 SGHTA and CDR2 FQGNSA. Trimming pared 2 bases from V and 5 bases from J, leaving 9 bases between. The CDR3 sequence: CASSLNGQTEAFF. CDR3 sequence (DNA): TGTGCCAGCAGCTTAAATGGGCAGACTGAAGCTTTCTTT. Based on the CDR3 plus reference TRBV7-2 and TRBJ1-1, the full variable domain is GAGVSQSPSNKVTEKGKDVELRCDPISGHTALYWYRQSLGQGLEFLIYFQGNSAPDKSGLPSDRFSAERTGGSVSTLTIQRTQQEDSAVYLCASSLNGQTEAFFGQGTRLTVV.

The chain uses TRBV5-4 and TRBJ1-2; 11 nucleotides align to TRBD1. The germline V gene has CDR1 SGHNT and CDR2 YYREEE (reference sequence). V gave up 4 bases and J gave up 8 bases; unmatched junction bases: 10. The CDR3 is made up of 15 amino acids. The CDR3 spells CASSEGTGGFRGYTF. In nucleotides, the CDR3 is TGTGCCAGCAGCGAAGGGACAGGGGGGTTCAGGGGCTACACCTTC.

This clone was counted once. The CDR3 protein is CASSPGSQRDPYEQYF. CDR3 DNA: TGCGCCAGCAGCCCGGGGTCCCAACGAGACCCCTACGAGCAGTACTTC. The rearrangement uses TRBV5-1 and TRBJ2-7; possible D gene TRBD2, 5 bases. Germline V lookup: CDR1 SGHRS, CDR2 YFSETQ. With 4 bases removed from V and 2 bases from J, the gap between germline ends came to 19 bases. The CDR3 spans 16 residues.

This clone was counted ten times or more. The chain couples TRBV5-5 to TRBJ2-4; 8 bases fit TRBD1. CDR3 length: 16 residues. J was trimmed by 9 bases and V by 4 bases; bases with no gene match: 15. The germline gives CDR1 SGHKS, CDR2 YYEKEE (reference sequence). Here the CDR3 reads CASSVWTGSGVGIQYF. The CDR3 coding sequence is TGTGCCAGCAGCGTATGGACAGGGTCAGGGGTGGGCATTCAGTACTTC.

The V call is TRBV11-2, the J call TRBJ1-2; 12 nucleotides line up with TRBD1. The CDR3 loop spans 17 amino acids. CDR1 is SGHAT and CDR2 is FQNNGV in the germline V gene. Germline trimming cut 5 bases from V and 4 bases from J; bases unmatched to any gene: 11. The CDR3 region is CASSQLRDRGPGYGYTF. The CDR3 DNA follows: TGTGCCAGCAGCCAGCTCCGGGACAGGGGGCCGGGCTATGGCTACACCTTC.

CDR3 residues: CSARRGPPLHF. CDR3 nucleotides: TGCAGTGCTAGAAGGGGTCCACCCCTCCACTTT. The chain combines TRBV20-1 with TRBJ1-6; TRBD1 might be the D (5 bases). Germline loops: CDR1 DFQATT, CDR2 SNEGSKA (reference sequence). Trimming took off 2 bases at V and 11 bases at J, with 7 bases between the two ends. The CDR3 has 11 residues.

This chain connects TRBV6-1 to TRBJ2-3; D possibly corresponds to TRBD2 (5 bases). The germline gives CDR1 MNHNS, CDR2 SASEGT. V was trimmed by 2 bases and J by 3 bases, leaving 12 bases between them. This CDR3 contains 15 residues. The CDR3 here is CASSEITGRTDTQYF. The CDR3 DNA reads as TGTGCCAGCAGTGAAATAACGGGAAGGACAGATACGCAGTATTTT.

J is TRBJ1-4 and V is TRBV9; 9 positions agree with TRBD1. This CDR3 contains 14 residues. Germline values: CDR1 SGDLS, CDR2 YYNGEE. V gave up 3 bases and J gave up 6 bases; unmatched junction bases: 3. The CDR3 sequence is CASSGGTGYEKLFF. CDR3 coding DNA: TGTGCCAGCAGCGGAGGGACAGGGTATGAAAAACTGTTTTTT.

This chain joins TRBV6-2 or TRBV6-3 and TRBJ2-3, with 9 bases that match TRBD2. V shed 2 bases and J 10 bases; nucleotides not matched to a gene: 16. CDR1 is MNHEY, CDR2 SVGEGT, per germline. The CDR3 covers 17 residues. CDR3 nucleotides: TGTGCCAGCAGTTACCCAACCGGAGGCGGGAGGGCCTTGGCGCAGTATTTT. It specifies CASSYPTGGGRALAQYF.

The chain employs TRBV5-1 and TRBJ1-5; D not certain. Germline-derived CDR1 and CDR2 are SGHRS and YFSETQ. This CDR3 has 11 amino acids. V lost 5 bases to trimming and J lost 4 bases, with 4 bases between them. In DNA, the CDR3 is TGCGCCAGCAGGCAGAATCAGCCCCAGCATTTT. As protein: CASRQNQPQHF.

The genes are TRBV11-2 and TRBJ1-1; perhaps TRBD1 as D (6 bases). The germline V gene has CDR1 SGHAT and CDR2 FQNNGV. V lost 4 bases and J lost 1, with 13 bases in between. The CDR3 consists of 15 residues. CDR3 nucleotides: TGTGCCAGCAGCTGGGTCGGACAGAAGAACACTGAAGCTTTCTTT. This codes for CASSWVGQKNTEAFF.

This clone appeared once. This rearrangement joins TRBV6-2 or TRBV6-3 to TRBJ1-2; TRBD1 agrees at 7 bases. The CDR3 has 15 residues. With 4 bases clipped from V and 0 bases from J, the junction kept 5 bases outside the gene matches. Germline loops: CDR1 MNHEY, CDR2 SVGEGT. In DNA form, the CDR3 reads TGTGCCAGCAGTTTGCGGACAGGCACTAACTATGGCTACACCTTC. Amino acid sequence: CASSLRTGTNYGYTF.

CDR3 bases: TGTGCCAGCAGCTCCCGCTCTTCACGGGGAAGCTACAATGAGCAGTTCTTC. It is translated as CASSSRSSRGSYNEQFF. This chain links TRBV11-3 with TRBJ2-1; perhaps TRBD2 as D (5 bases). The CDR3 length is 17 residues. CDR1 and CDR2 (germline): SGHNT, YENEEA. V was pared by 4 bases and J by 3 bases, with 19 bases between.

The V call is TRBV5-1, the J call TRBJ2-3; TRBD1 matches at 7 bases. CDR3 length: 18 amino acids. CDR1 and CDR2 from the germline V gene are SGHRS and YFSETQ. V was clipped by 6 bases and J by 2 bases; unmatched bases: 18. Written as DNA, the CDR3 is TGCGCCAGCAAGCTGGCCGGGACAGTAACATTTCTCACAGATACGCAGTATTTT. This translates into CASKLAGTVTFLTDTQYF.

The V and J genes are TRBV6-5 and TRBJ1-2; TRBD1 matches 12 bases. The CDR3 covers 15 residues. Losses at the gene ends were 6 bases for V and 7 bases for J; bases not matched to a gene: 9. The germline V gene has CDR1 MNHEY and CDR2 SVGAGI. As DNA, the CDR3 is TGTGCCAGCAGCAAGATTGGGACAGGGGGCAGTGGCTACACCTTC. Encoded protein: CASSKIGTGGSGYTF.

The rearrangement links TRBV10-1 to TRBJ2-3, with 9 bases that match TRBD2. V lost 0 bases, J lost 2 bases, and 15 bases stayed unmatched. The CDR3 covers 20 residues. The germline CDR1 and CDR2 sequences are WNHNN and SYGVQD (reference sequence). The CDR3 loop is CASSESVPSGEVLPTDTQYF. For the CDR3, the DNA is TGCGCCAGCAGTGAGTCAGTACCTAGCGGGGAAGTTCTTCCCACAGATACGCAGTATTTT.

This clone was recorded only once. V gene TRBV19 combines with J gene TRBJ2-7; possible D gene TRBD2, 5 bases. CDR1 is LNHDA, CDR2 SQIVND, per germline (reference sequence). The V end was cut by 1 base, the J end by 2 bases, with 9 bases between. The CDR3 spans 14 residues. This CDR3 reads CASSIGGIPYEQYF. In DNA, the CDR3 is TGTGCCAGTAGTATAGGAGGGATCCCCTACGAGCAGTACTTC.

V is TRBV10-2 and J is TRBJ2-3; D possibly corresponds to TRBD2 (5 bases). Germline values: CDR1 WSHSY, CDR2 SAAADI. Trimming pared 10 bases from V and 2 bases from J, leaving 13 bases between. The CDR3 runs 13 residues. Here the CDR3 DNA reads TGCGCCACCGAGTCAGCGGACACAGATACGCAGTATTTT. It yields the protein CATESADTDTQYF.

V and J are TRBV4-3 and TRBJ2-3; 8 nucleotides line up with TRBD2. Trimming cost V 0 bases and J 5 bases; bases outside gene matches: 4. The CDR3 length is 15 residues. Per germline, CDR1 LGHNA and CDR2 YSLEER. In DNA, the CDR3 is TGCGCCAGCAGCCAAGATCTCACTAGCGGAGATACGCAGTATTTT. As protein: CASSQDLTSGDTQYF.

The chain combines TRBV5-1 with TRBJ2-5; the D is unclear. The germline V gene has CDR1 SGHRS and CDR2 YFSETQ. There are 14 residues in the CDR3. Trimming stripped 0 bases from V and 7 bases from J, with 13 bases between. The CDR3 region is CASSLGGSLGTQYF. CDR3 sequence (DNA): TGCGCCAGCAGCTTGGGAGGTAGTCTCGGGACCCAGTACTTC.

The chain is built from TRBV7-8 and TRBJ2-2, with 8 bases identical to TRBD2. V shed 5 bases and J 6 bases; nucleotides not matched to a gene: 8. The length of the CDR3 is 15 residues. The germline V gene encodes CDR1 SGHVS and CDR2 FQNEAQ. The CDR3 DNA sequence: TGTGCCAGCAGCCTCGGACTAGCCTCTCCCGGGGAGCTGTTTTTT. Translated: CASSLGLASPGELFF.